These T cell receptor beta chains were read from a single sample in a study of blood T cell repertoires in COVID-19. The assay was immunoSEQ multiplex PCR, and TCRdb's table has in-frame clones only and misses some. The sample comprises roughly 260,000 clones, approximately 83% of which are singletons, and approximately 1.9% rests with the top ten. The sequenced sample was PBMCs or T cells enriched from blood (not recorded which). Receptors originate from a woman between 45 and 60 years old who had recovered from COVID-19. The conserved cysteine and the conserved F or W are not part of the CDR3 here.

V	J	CDR3
TRBV16	TRBJ1-2	ASSPNDRATYGYT
TRBV3-1/TRBV3-2	TRBJ2-1	ASSQVSGSSYNEQF
TRBV28	TRBJ2-2	ASSRVFNDGELF
TRBV7-9	TRBJ1-2	ASSLGSVRYGYT
TRBV2	TRBJ2-3	ASKASGLISTDTQY
TRBV2	TRBJ2-5	ASGEENKETQY
TRBV14	TRBJ2-1	ASSQDGLAGGPGYNEQF
TRBV11-2	TRBJ2-3	ASSPGPGYTQY
TRBV7-9	TRBJ2-3	ASSINRGYTEDTQY
TRBV18	TRBJ1-1	ASSPDRRNTEAF
TRBV5-6	TRBJ1-2	ASSLGTGYGYT
TRBV29-1	TRBJ2-1	SVEDPGGTGGHEQF
TRBV28	TRBJ2-5	ASSPPDRDQETQY
TRBV7-3	TRBJ1-1	ASSPTPSAEAF
TRBV19	TRBJ1-4	ASSFFYSPNEKLF
TRBV5-1	TRBJ2-1	ASSLTGPSGTSGPNEQF
TRBV3-1/TRBV3-2	TRBJ1-6	ASSRGQSNSPLH
TRBV7-9	TRBJ1-4	ASSPPDIYEKLF
TRBV28	TRBJ1-2	ASSLRFREHGYT
TRBV5-4	TRBJ2-2	ASSRAASGPTGELF
TRBV5-1	TRBJ1-2	ASSVPGQGGYGYT
TRBV5-4	TRBJ2-3	ASRDTSGDSTDTQY
TRBV3-1/TRBV3-2	TRBJ1-2	ASSEAPSWGGANYGYT
TRBV5-4	TRBJ2-3	ASSLAGSGTDTQY
TRBV18	TRBJ1-5	ASSAGTGRSNQPQH
TRBV28	TRBJ2-2	ASSGRANTGELF